The TCR beta chain described here comes from a study of T cells expressing NK-cell markers. Using the 5' RACE reads, TCRdb records one entry per CDR3 protein without DNA. This specimen shows 400,000 to 450,000 distinct CDR3 sequences; the ten leading clones hold 7.3%. This TCR derives from a woman between 18 and 75 years old in good health. Sequencing was done on a sample of blood T cells: a sorted CD56 or NKG2C T cell subset, CD4+ or CD8+ T cells, or bulk PBMC T cells (not recorded which).

CDR3 region: CASSGADRTNYGYTF. The chain uses TRBV6-2 or TRBV6-3 and TRBJ1-2; TCRdb returns TRBD1, unconfirmable since there is no DNA. Germline V lookup: CDR1 MNHEY, CDR2 SVGEGT. This CDR3 region has 15 residues.